This record covers a single TCR beta chain. Its antigen target is currently unknown. Base qualities were left out, and no much larger clone turns up one base away. The sample comes from a study of cytomegalovirus exposure and HLA in healthy donors (dated by TCRdb to 2015 to 2018). At the level of the whole study: The roughly 700 repertoires of the first cohort and the roughly 110 validation repertoires were produced on the same platform, according to a later analysis. In addition to the first cohort of roughly 700 subjects, a separate validation cohort of approximately 130 different subjects was used. High-throughput TCR immunosequencing, statistical association of individual TCRs with disease status, and machine learning were combined to predict cytomegalovirus infection status. The study aimed to test whether cataloging public T cell receptors could reveal signatures of past pathogen exposure. General findings and caveats noted by the study authors: The classifier was reported to diagnose cytomegalovirus status with high specificity and sensitivity in both the original and validation cohorts. According to the authors, the approach could potentially be generalized to other disease states and immunological phenotypes. Most TCR sequences were seen in very few donors, while some public TCRs were found in many individuals. A later analysis lacked HLA typing for the validation cohort, so it scored co-occurrence in that cohort across all 110 or so repertoires. In vitro tests confirmed that a few of the cytomegalovirus-associated TCR beta chains recognize cytomegalovirus antigens. Of the cluster scores, roughly 93% were above 0 in a later analysis, which found that TCRs clustered in the first cohort also tended to co-occur in the 120 validation repertoires. A total of about 150 TCR beta chains were listed by the study as associated with cytomegalovirus.

Receptors were amplified or captured by the immunoSEQ multiplex PCR assay. Under the source paper's analysis protocol: A statistical classification framework was developed to diagnose cytomegalovirus status using the catalog of TCR beta chain sequences. The source is immuneACCESS, and TCRdb retained only in-frame sequences with V and J called. Part of the clones is not carried over; for the studies checked, unresolved V genes explain less than half of this, and the remainder is unexplained. V and J calls and clone size are those listed in that table; D and trimming were worked out from the DNA. This sample holds around 300,000 clones; roughly 90% were observed only once. The ten largest clones take up roughly 1% of the sample. The germline V gene (reference sequence) gives CDR1 as GTSNPN and CDR2 as SVGIG. The junction shows trimming of 4 bases on V and 7 bases on J, plus 22 bases between the germline ends. The cysteine opens and the phenylalanine closes a CDR3 of 15 amino acids. The only DNA kept is the CDR3, 45 bases in frame from the first base.

The donors belonged to the validation cohort of around 120 subjects, which was separate from the roughly 670-subject first cohort. The sequenced sample was PBMCs. This TCR was sampled from a woman between 18 and 29 years old in good health and CMV-seronegative. The rearranged segments are TRBV30 and TRBJ1-2, with the D gene too uncertain to name. The CDR3 is CAWIRQDGRATGYTF. In nucleotides, the sequence is TGTGCCTGGATTCGGCAGGACGGGAGGGCGACTGGCTACACCTTC.